The next 10 T cell receptor beta chains were all read from a single sample in a study of T cells in Graves' hyperthyroidism and ophthalmopathy (dated by TCRdb to the late 2010s). Libraries were made using multiplex PCR. Sequencing relied on an Illumina HiSeq 2000. TCR beta CDR3 regions were amplified from RNA transcripts. A first-round RT-PCR of the TCR CDR3 used the HTBI primer set with the Qiagen OneStep RT-PCR kit. TCRdb itself trimmed the public reads at Q25 with fastp, ran MiXCR and retained productive beta chains. Duplicate CDR3 protein sequences are folded into a single record with the most common DNA and genes. For this sample the table gives approximately 870,000 distinct CDR3 sequences, of which more than 30% were detected only once. The top ten clonotypes cover 7.5% to 9.5% of the sample. The sample was blood. These receptors all come from a man between 18 and 35 years old with Graves' hyperthyroidism.

This chain joins TRBV29-1 and TRBJ2-5, with D possibly TRBD2 on 5 matching bases. The CDR3 is 12 residues long. Germline V lookup: CDR1 SQVTM, CDR2 ANQGSEA. Trimming took off 6 bases at V and 3 bases at J, with 11 bases between the two ends. CDR3 sequence: CSVRMEEETQYF. CDR3 DNA: TGCAGCGTAAGGATGGAGGAAGAGACCCAGTACTTC.

There are a few counts of this clonotype. The chain combines TRBV12-3 or TRBV12-4 with TRBJ2-7; 7 bases fit TRBD1. The CDR3 extends over 13 amino acids. In DNA form, the CDR3 reads TGTGCTAGTGGCGCCGGGACAGCCATCGAGCAGTACTTC. It specifies CASGAGTAIEQYF.

In its sample, this clonotype was seen a few times. V and J are TRBV15 and TRBJ2-3; D call uncertain. Germline CDR1 LNHNV, CDR2 YYDKDF (reference sequence). There are 13 residues in the CDR3. The V and J ends lost 2 bases and 5 bases respectively, with 8 bases between them. This chain's CDR3 is CATSRPPGDTQYF. The CDR3 DNA sequence: TGTGCCACCAGCAGACCGCCCGGAGATACGCAGTATTTT. Full variable domain (missing parts from reference TRBV15 and TRBJ2-3): DAMVIQNPRYQVTQFGKPVTLSCSQTLNHNVMYWYQQKSSQAPKLLFHYYDKDFNNEADTPDNFQSRRPNTSFCFLDIRSPGLGDTAMYLCATSRPPGDTQYFGPGTRLTVL.

This CDR3 reads CSASGGADYYGYTF. The CDR3 nucleotides read TGCAGTGCTAGTGGGGGGGCTGATTACTATGGCTACACCTTC. The chain combines TRBV20-1 with TRBJ1-2; D might be TRBD1 (6 bases). Germline loops: CDR1 DFQATT, CDR2 SNEGSKA (reference sequence). CDR3 length: 14 amino acids. The V and J ends lost 3 bases and 3 bases respectively, with 14 bases between them.

This clonotype was found many times. CDR3 protein: CSVEMSGGPAGELFF. The CDR3, as DNA: TGCAGCGTTGAAATGTCGGGAGGGCCGGCCGGGGAGCTGTTTTTT. The J gene is TRBJ2-2, the V gene TRBV29-1; 8 bases agree with TRBD2. The J segment lost 6 bases and the V segment lost 2 bases, leaving 8 bases of the junction unmatched. Per germline, CDR1 SQVTM and CDR2 ANQGSEA. This CDR3 has 15 residues.

This clonotype was seen a handful of times. V gene TRBV4-1 combines with J gene TRBJ1-1; no reliable D call. Germline V gene sequence: CDR1 MGHRA, CDR2 YSYEKL. The V and J ends lost 6 bases and 6 bases respectively, with 11 bases between them. This CDR3 is 12 amino acids long. CDR3 sequence reads: CASSPSGSEAFF. The DNA for the CDR3 is TGCGCCAGCAGTCCAAGCGGCTCTGAAGCTTTCTTT.

The sample holds a few counts of this clonotype. V is TRBV7-3 and J is TRBJ2-3; D may be TRBD1 or TRBD2 (5 bases each). Trimming took off 5 bases at V and 2 bases at J, with 17 bases between the two ends. There are 16 residues in the CDR3. CDR1 is SGHTA and CDR2 is FQGTGA in the germline V gene. The CDR3 here is CASSPHPGALTDTQYF. The CDR3, as DNA: TGTGCCAGCAGCCCACATCCCGGGGCCCTCACAGATACGCAGTATTTT.

The table lists this clonotype with many counts. This rearrangement joins TRBV2 to TRBJ1-6; D uncertain. This CDR3 spans 13 amino acids. Germline V gives CDR1 SNHLY, CDR2 FYNNEI. Trimming removed 8 bases from V and 0 bases from J, with 5 bases in between. In nucleotides, the CDR3 is TGTGCCAGCGTCAGCTCCTATAATTCACCCCTCCACTTT. The encoded protein is CASVSSYNSPLHF.

This clonotype has ten or more counts. This chain joins TRBV9 and TRBJ1-2; no clear D. Germline CDR1 and CDR2: SGDLS and YYNGEE. V lost 4 bases, J lost 3 bases, and 7 bases lay in between. This CDR3 comprises 12 residues. For the CDR3, the DNA is TGTGCCAGCAGCCTAGACGACTATGGCTACACCTTC. This encodes CASSLDDYGYTF.

This clonotype was seen at least ten times. The DNA of the CDR3 is TGCAGTGCTGCGGGATACGAGCAGTACTTC. Translation gives CSAAGYEQYF. The chain links TRBV20-1 to TRBJ2-7; D possibly corresponds to TRBD2 (6 bases). Germline-derived CDR1 and CDR2 are DFQATT and SNEGSKA (reference sequence). The V and J ends lost 5 bases and 4 bases respectively, with 6 bases between them. The CDR3 sequence is 10 residues long.